This T cell receptor (beta chain) was observed in a study of PD-L1 blockade in urothelial cancer. Study in general: Each participant's history included 0 to 3 prior chemotherapy regimens. Across blood samples, T cells had a median count of roughly 140,000. Blood was subjected to analysis at 3 weeks (second dose) and 6 weeks following treatment start.

CDR1 and CDR2 (germline): LNHDA, SQIVND (reference sequence). The CDR3 extends over 16 amino acids. Trimming stripped 4 bases from V and 0 bases from J, with 13 bases between. Sequenced by immunoSEQ multiplex PCR; TCRdb stores in-frame clones only, minus some. The table lists about 82,000 clones, approximately 86% of them singletons, with more than 5.5% in the top ten. The TCR was taken from a woman in her 70s with urothelial cancer. The source material was PBMCs, sampled around atezolizumab (anti-PD-L1) treatment. V usage is TRBV19 and J usage is TRBJ2-4; perhaps TRBD1 as D (5 bases). CDR3 nucleotides: TGTGCCAGTAGTACCGGACACAGCCTAGCCAAAAACATTCAGTACTTC. Protein: CASSTGHSLAKNIQYF.